One and the same sample provided the 8 T cell receptor beta chains below, sequenced in a study of OX40 agonist ivuxolimab in advanced cancers. Assay used: immunoSEQ multiplex PCR; TCRdb lists only in-frame clones, some missing. The sample lists under 95,000 clones, 84% occurring once. Sequencing was performed on CD4+ or CD8+ T cells sorted from blood, taken in a trial of the OX40 agonist ivuxolimab. The receptors originated from an adult with an advanced solid tumor such as melanoma, head and neck, liver or kidney cancer.

The sample holds one count of this clone. The J gene is TRBJ1-5, the V gene TRBV7-9; D call uncertain. The CDR3 is made up of 14 amino acids. Germline assignment: CDR1 SEHNR and CDR2 FQNEAQ (reference sequence). V dropped 4 bases and J dropped 0 bases, with 7 bases sitting between them. The chain's CDR3 is CASSSDLSNQPQHF. The CDR3 region has the DNA TGTGCCAGCAGCTCGGACCTTAGCAATCAGCCCCAGCATTTT.

V gene TRBV10-3 combines with J gene TRBJ2-2; 7 nucleotides agree with TRBD1. The CDR3 covers 17 residues. V lost 7 bases, J lost 2 bases, and 13 bases stayed unmatched. From germline, CDR1 is ENHRY and CDR2 SYGVKD. CDR3 protein: CAIIPDPGTENTGELFF. The CDR3, as DNA: TGTGCCATCATTCCTGATCCCGGGACAGAAAACACCGGGGAGCTGTTTTTT.

This CDR3 is CASSRGQNYEQYF. For the CDR3, the DNA is TGCGCCAGCAGTAGGGGACAGAACTACGAGCAGTACTTC. V gene TRBV5-1 combines with J gene TRBJ2-7, with 7 bases fitting TRBD1. This CDR3 contains 13 residues. CDR1 and CDR2 (germline): SGHRS, YFSETQ. After removal of 5 bases from V and 3 bases from J, the junction contained 5 bases not matched to a gene.

The rearrangement uses TRBV28 and TRBJ1-5; 9 nucleotides align to TRBD1. The CDR3 runs to 16 residues. CDR1 is MDHEN, CDR2 SYDVKM, per germline. V shed 3 bases, J shed 6 bases, and the junction held 9 bases outside the gene matches. The CDR3 region has the DNA TGTGCCAGCAGTTTGGGGGGACAGGGAAGAGTTCAGCCCCAGCATTTT. The encoded protein is CASSLGGQGRVQPQHF.

In this sample, this clone turned up once. The chain has TRBV18 and TRBJ2-7; D may correspond to TRBD1 or TRBD2 (5 bases each). V was cut by 3 bases and J by 5 bases, with 8 bases left in between. Germline values: CDR1 KGHSH, CDR2 LQKENI. The CDR3 consists of 12 residues. The chain's CDR3 is CASSPVGDEQYF. The CDR3 region has the DNA TGTGCCAGCTCACCCGTGGGGGACGAGCAGTACTTC.

The gene calls are TRBV10-3 and TRBJ2-7, with D possibly matching TRBD1 (6 bases). The V end was cut by 10 bases, the J end by 6 bases, with 13 bases between. The germline V gene has CDR1 ENHRY and CDR2 SYGVKD. The CDR3 is 11 residues long. The CDR3 nucleotides are TGTGCCACCGGACAGTATGGCGAGCAGTACGTC. It encodes CATGQYGEQYV.

Remarks on this clone: The junction differs from germline at one of its ends, possibly a read error. V gene TRBV7-9 combines with J gene TRBJ1-2; the D is unclear. This CDR3 has 12 residues. Germline V gives CDR1 SEHNR, CDR2 FQNEAQ (reference sequence). CDR3 in amino acids: CASSLDGPEPLF. CDR3 bases: TGTGCCAGCAGCCTAGACGGCCCGGAACCGCTCTTC.

This clone was counted a single time. The chain couples TRBV7-3 to TRBJ1-1; D is unresolved. V gave up 5 bases and J gave up 6 bases, with 16 bases separating them. CDR3 size: 14 residues. CDR1 and CDR2 from the germline V gene are SGHTA and FQGTGA. The CDR3 DNA reads as TGTGCCAGCAGCCCCGATGGTTTGGGGTCTGAAGCTTTCTTT. Its translation is CASSPDGLGSEAFF. Based on the CDR3 plus reference TRBV7-3 and TRBJ1-1, the full variable domain is GAGVSQTPSNKVTEKGKYVELRCDPISGHTALYWYRQSLGQGPEFLIYFQGTGAADDSGLPNDRFFAVRPEGSVSTLKIQRTERGDSAVYLCASSPDGLGSEAFFGQGTRLTVV.